The T cell receptor beta chain under discussion was sequenced for a study of molecular identifiers for immune sequencing clone quantification. The germline gives CDR1 SEHNR, CDR2 FQNEAQ (reference sequence). The V end lost 5 bases, the J end lost 5 bases, and 27 bases lay between the germline ends. The CDR3 loop spans 18 amino acids. TCRdb redid the calling of the PCR reads with MiXCR, one entry per CDR3 protein. The table has about 510,000 distinct CDR3 sequences, 20% to 25% seen once; the top ten hold 0.84%. A few counts support this clonotype. Sequencing used naive CD8+ T cells from blood, with Jurkat cell RNA spiked in. Subset meaning: FACS-sorted CD8+CD4-CCR7+CD45RA+ naive T cells. The rearrangement joins TRBV7-9 to TRBJ2-5, with a tentative D call TRBD1 (6 bases). The clonotype was recovered from a human donor in good health. Some libraries in this study had Jurkat cell RNA spiked in. This CDR3 reads CASSPSAGAIYDGETQYF. Here the CDR3 DNA reads TGTGCCAGCAGCCCATCGGCAGGGGCGATATATGATGGGGAGACCCAGTACTTC.